This T cell receptor beta chain was identified in a study of OX40 agonist ivuxolimab in advanced cancers. The study, taken as a whole, reports: CD8+ T cells (on average) carried more expanded clones than CD4+ T cells. Some patients who did not respond also had low normalized T-cell clonal expansion.

Per the germline V gene, CDR1 is LGHNA and CDR2 is YSLEER. The CDR3 spans 15 residues. The V end lost 8 bases, the J end lost 6 bases, and 20 bases lay between the germline ends. Regarding this clone: The antigen remains unidentified.

TCRdb's table, derived via immunoSEQ multiplex PCR, lists solely in-frame clones and lacks some. The table records about 12,000 clones, 70% to 90% of them present only once. This chain links TRBV4-3 with TRBJ2-1, with a tentative D call TRBD2 (6 bases). Sequencing was performed on CD4+ or CD8+ T cells sorted from blood, taken in a trial of the OX40 agonist ivuxolimab. This receptor was obtained from an adult with an advanced solid tumor such as melanoma, head and neck, liver or kidney cancer. CDR3 in DNA: TGCGCCAGCCGAGACGGAGGGAGTAGGTCCAATGAGCAGTTCTTC. This encodes CASRDGGSRSNEQFF.